Here is one T cell receptor (beta chain) with its context. The method was immunoSEQ multiplex PCR; TCRdb's version includes in-frame clones alone and lacks a portion of them. In the table there are tens of thousands of clones, 75% to 90% of which are singletons. As for time point: baseline, week 1 (first vaccination visit). The treatment denotes: pre-vaccination baseline after standard-of-care therapy. This entry comes from a study of a mutant IDH1 vaccine in newly diagnosed glioma. Across the whole study: Patients were pretreated with radiotherapy, temozolomide, or both, mostly both.

The TCR originated in a woman between 35 and 50 years old with glioma. The sample in question was PBMCs, obtained from a glioma patient treated with radiotherapy, temozolomide or both.

The CDR3 protein is CASSLSGYQETQYF. CDR3 nucleotide sequence: TGCGCCAGCAGCTTGAGCGGGTATCAAGAGACCCAGTACTTC. The chain carries TRBV5-1 and TRBJ2-5; a possible D gene is TRBD2 (6 bases). The CDR3 contains 14 residues. V gave up 1 base and J gave up 2 bases, with 9 bases separating them. CDR1 and CDR2 from the germline V gene are SGHRS and YFSETQ.